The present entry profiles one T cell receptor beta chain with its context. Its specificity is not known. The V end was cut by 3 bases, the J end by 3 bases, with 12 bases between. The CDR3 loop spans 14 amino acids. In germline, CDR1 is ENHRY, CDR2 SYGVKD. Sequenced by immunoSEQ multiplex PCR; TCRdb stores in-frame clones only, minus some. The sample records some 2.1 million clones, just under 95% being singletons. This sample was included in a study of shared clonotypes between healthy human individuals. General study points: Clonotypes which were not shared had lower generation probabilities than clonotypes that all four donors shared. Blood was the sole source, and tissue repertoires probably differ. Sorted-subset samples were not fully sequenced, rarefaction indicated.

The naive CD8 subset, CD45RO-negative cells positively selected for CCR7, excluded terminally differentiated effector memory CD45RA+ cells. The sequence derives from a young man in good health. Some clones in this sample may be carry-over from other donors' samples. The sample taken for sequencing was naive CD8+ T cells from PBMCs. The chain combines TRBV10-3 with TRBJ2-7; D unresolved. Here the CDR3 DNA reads TGTGCCATCAGTGATCCGGGCCACGACTACGAGCAGTACTTC. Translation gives CAISDPGHDYEQYF.